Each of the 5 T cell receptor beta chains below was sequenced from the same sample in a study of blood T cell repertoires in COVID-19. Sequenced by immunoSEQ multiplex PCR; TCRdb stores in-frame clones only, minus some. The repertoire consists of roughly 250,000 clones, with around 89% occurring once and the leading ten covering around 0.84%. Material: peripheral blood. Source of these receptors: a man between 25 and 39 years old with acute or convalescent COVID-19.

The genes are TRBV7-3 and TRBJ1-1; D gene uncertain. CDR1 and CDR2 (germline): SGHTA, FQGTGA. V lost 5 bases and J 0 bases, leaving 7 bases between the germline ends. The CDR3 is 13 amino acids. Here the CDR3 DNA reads TGTGCCAGCAGCCTATATATGAACACTGAAGCTTTCTTT. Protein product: CASSLYMNTEAFF.

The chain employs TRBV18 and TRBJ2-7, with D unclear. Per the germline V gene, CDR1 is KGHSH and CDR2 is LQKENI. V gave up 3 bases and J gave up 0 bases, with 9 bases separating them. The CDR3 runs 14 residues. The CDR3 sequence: CASSPTPSSYEQYF. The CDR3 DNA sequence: TGTGCCAGCTCACCGACGCCTAGCTCCTACGAGCAGTACTTC.

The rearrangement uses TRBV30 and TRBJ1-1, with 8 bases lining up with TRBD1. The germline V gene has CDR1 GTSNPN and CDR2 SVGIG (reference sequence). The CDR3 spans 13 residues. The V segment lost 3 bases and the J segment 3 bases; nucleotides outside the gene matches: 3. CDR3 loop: CAWSRTGHTEAFF. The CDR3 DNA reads TGTGCCTGGAGCCGGACAGGGCACACTGAAGCTTTCTTT.

The CDR3 reads CAWSVAARGEKLFF. For the CDR3, the DNA is TGTGCCTGGAGTGTAGCGGCCCGAGGGGAAAAACTGTTTTTT. The chain couples TRBV30 to TRBJ1-4; no clear D gene. Germline V CDR1 and CDR2: GTSNPN, SVGIG (reference sequence). The ends were cut back, 0 bases at V and 8 bases at J, with 13 bases in the middle. The CDR3 is made up of 14 amino acids.

For the CDR3, the DNA is TGTGCCTGGAGTGTAGGTCTGGGGGGGTACGAGCAGTACTTC. Translation: CAWSVGLGGYEQYF. V and J are TRBV30 and TRBJ2-7, with TRBD2 identical over 7 bases. V dropped 0 bases and J dropped 4; count of bases not matched to a gene: 6. Germline lookup yields CDR1 GTSNPN and CDR2 SVGIG (reference sequence). The CDR3 consists of 14 residues.